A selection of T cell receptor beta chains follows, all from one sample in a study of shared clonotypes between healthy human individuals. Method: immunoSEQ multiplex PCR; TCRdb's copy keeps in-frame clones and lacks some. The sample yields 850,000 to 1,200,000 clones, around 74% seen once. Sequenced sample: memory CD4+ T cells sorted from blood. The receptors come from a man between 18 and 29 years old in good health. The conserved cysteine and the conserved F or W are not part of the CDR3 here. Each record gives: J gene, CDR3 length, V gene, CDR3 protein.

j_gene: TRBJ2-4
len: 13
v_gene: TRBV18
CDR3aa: ASSPSGTAKNIQY

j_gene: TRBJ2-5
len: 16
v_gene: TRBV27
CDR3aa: ASSLRTSGGAVGETQY

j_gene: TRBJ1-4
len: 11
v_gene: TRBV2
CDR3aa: ASSWGGNEKLF

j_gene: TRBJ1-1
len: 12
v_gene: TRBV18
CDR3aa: ASSPGTANTEAF

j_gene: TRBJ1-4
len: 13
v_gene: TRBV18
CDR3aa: ASSYTTGQNEKLF

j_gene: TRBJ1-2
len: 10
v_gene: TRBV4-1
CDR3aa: ASSQEGRRKL

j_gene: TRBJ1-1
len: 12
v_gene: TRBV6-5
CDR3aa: ASSYSLWEGQAF

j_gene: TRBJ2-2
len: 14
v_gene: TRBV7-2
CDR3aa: ASSLVGLALTGELF

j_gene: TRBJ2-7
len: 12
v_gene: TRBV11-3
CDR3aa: ASSRSGTDYEQY

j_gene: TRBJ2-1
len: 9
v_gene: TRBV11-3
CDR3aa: ASSLKGEQF

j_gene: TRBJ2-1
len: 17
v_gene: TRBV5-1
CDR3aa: ASSSRGLAGVSSYNEQF

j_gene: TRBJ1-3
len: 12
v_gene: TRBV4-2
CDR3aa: ASSQDYTGNTIY

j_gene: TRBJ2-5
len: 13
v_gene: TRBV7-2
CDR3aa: ASSFSGSSGETQY

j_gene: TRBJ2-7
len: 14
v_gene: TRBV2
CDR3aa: ASSDRGTRGSYEQY

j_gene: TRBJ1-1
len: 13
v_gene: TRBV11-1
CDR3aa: ASSWKQGKSTEAF

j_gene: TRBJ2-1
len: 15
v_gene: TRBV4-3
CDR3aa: ASSQLAGPFSYNEQF

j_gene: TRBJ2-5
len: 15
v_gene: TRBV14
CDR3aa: ASSLRIQRGIQETQY

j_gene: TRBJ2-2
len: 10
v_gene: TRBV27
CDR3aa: ASSFRTGELF

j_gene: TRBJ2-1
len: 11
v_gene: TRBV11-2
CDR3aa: ASSLDRENEQF

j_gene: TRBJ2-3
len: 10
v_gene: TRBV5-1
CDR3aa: ASSLDTDTQY

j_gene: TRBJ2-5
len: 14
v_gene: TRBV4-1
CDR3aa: ASSQDLNTAAETQY

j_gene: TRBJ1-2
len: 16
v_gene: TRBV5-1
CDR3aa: ASSLQGPALDMNYGYT